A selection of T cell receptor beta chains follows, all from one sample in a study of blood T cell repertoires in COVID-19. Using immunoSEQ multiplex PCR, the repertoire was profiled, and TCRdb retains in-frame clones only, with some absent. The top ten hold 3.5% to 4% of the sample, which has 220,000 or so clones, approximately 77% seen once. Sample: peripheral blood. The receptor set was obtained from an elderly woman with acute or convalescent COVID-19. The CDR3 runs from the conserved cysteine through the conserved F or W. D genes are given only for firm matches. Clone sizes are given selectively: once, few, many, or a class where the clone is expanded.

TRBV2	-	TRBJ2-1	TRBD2	CASSDMGLETNEQFF	TGTGCCAGCAGTGACATGGGACTAGAGACGAATGAGCAGTTCTTC
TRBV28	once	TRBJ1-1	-	CASSFFYYGYNTEAFF	TGTGCCAGCAGTTTCTTCTATTACGGGTACAACACTGAAGCTTTCTTT
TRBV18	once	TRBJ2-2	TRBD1	CASPGQENTGELFF	TGTGCCAGCCCGGGACAGGAAAACACCGGGGAGCTGTTTTTT
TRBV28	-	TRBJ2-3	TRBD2	CASSPLGGGTDTQYF	TGTGCCAGCAGTCCCCTTGGCGGGGGGACAGATACGCAGTATTTT
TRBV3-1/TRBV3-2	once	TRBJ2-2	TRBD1	CASRRQGLNTGELFF	TGTGCCAGCAGGCGACAGGGGCTGAACACCGGGGAGCTGTTTTTT
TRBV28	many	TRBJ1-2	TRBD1	CASSRRPGQGPSTF	TGTGCCAGCAGTCGTCGGCCGGGACAGGGGCCGTCCACCTTC
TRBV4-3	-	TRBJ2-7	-	CASSQGREYEQYF	TGCGCCAGCAGCCAAGGGAGGGAGTACGAGCAGTACTTC
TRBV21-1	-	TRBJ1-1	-	CASSKRIGGGLCTEAFF	TGTGCCAGCAGCAAACGGATAGGAGGAGGTTTGTGCACTGAAGCTTTCTTT
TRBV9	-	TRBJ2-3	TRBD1	CASSMRTGRTDTQYF	TGTGCCAGCAGCATGCGGACAGGGCGCACAGATACGCAGTATTTT
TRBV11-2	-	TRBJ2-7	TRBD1	CASSPGQGSTYEQYF	TGTGCCAGCAGCCCCGGACAGGGTAGTACCTACGAGCAGTACTTC
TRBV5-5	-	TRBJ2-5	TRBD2	CASSLTSGGFGETQYF	TGTGCCAGCAGCTTGACTAGCGGGGGGTTCGGAGAGACCCAGTACTTC
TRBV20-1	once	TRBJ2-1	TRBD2	CSASRAVAGGYNEQFF	TGCAGTGCTAGTCGGGCGGTAGCGGGGGGCTACAATGAGCAGTTCTTC
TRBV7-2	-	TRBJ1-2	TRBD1	CASSPNTGGANYGYTF	TGTGCCAGCAGCCCAAACACAGGGGGCGCTAACTATGGCTACACCTTC
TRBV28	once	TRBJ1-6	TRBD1	CASSPGTGNSPLHF	TGTGCCAGCAGCCCCGGGACAGGGAATTCACCCCTCCACTTT
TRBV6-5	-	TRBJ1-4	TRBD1	CASRLDRDNEKLFF	TGTGCCAGCAGGTTGGACAGGGATAATGAAAAACTGTTTTTT
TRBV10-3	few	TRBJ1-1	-	CAISEGAGQAFF	TGTGCCATCAGTGAGGGGGCAGGCCAAGCTTTCTTT
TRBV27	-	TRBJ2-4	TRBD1	CASSPLNRGDIQYF	TGTGCCAGCAGTCCACTAAACAGGGGTGACATTCAGTACTTC
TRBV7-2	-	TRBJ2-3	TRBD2	CASSLFSGGASDTQYF	TGTGCCAGCAGCTTATTTAGCGGGGGGGCCTCAGATACGCAGTATTTT
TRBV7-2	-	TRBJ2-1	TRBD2	CASSLGSWRGGSEQFF	TGTGCCAGCAGCTTAGGATCCTGGCGGGGGGGCAGTGAGCAGTTCTTC
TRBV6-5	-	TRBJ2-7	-	CASSYSDNEQYF	TGTGCCAGCAGTTACTCGGACAACGAGCAGTACTTC
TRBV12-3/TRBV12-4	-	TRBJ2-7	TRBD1	CASSWTGGYEQYF	TGTGCCAGCAGTTGGACAGGGGGATACGAGCAGTACTTC
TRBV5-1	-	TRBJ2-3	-	CASSDPPGDTQYF	TGCGCCAGCAGTGACCCCCCGGGGGATACGCAGTATTTT
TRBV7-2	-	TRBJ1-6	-	CASSLGASSYNSPLHF	TGTGCCAGCAGCTTAGGCGCGAGCTCCTATAATTCACCCCTCCACTTT
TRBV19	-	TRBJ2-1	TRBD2	CASSWGGSSYNEQFF	TGTGCCAGTAGTTGGGGGGGGAGCTCCTACAATGAGCAGTTCTTC
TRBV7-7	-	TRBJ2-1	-	CASSLSPASPNEQFF	TGTGCCAGCAGCTTAAGTCCAGCGTCTCCCAATGAGCAGTTCTTC
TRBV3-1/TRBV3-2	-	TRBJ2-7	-	CASSQDGQVIYEQYF	TGTGCCAGCAGCCAAGATGGTCAGGTGATCTACGAGCAGTACTTC
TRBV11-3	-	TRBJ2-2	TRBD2	CASSLVALAGGHGGELFF	TGTGCCAGCAGCTTAGTGGCGCTAGCGGGGGGGCACGGCGGGGAGCTGTTTTTT
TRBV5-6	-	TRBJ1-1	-	CASSLWEGQNTEAFF	TGTGCCAGCAGCTTGTGGGAGGGTCAGAACACTGAAGCTTTCTTT
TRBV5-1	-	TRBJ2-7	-	CASSPDINYEQYF	TGCGCCAGCAGCCCTGACATAAACTACGAGCAGTACTTC
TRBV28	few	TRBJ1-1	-	CASSSLHMNTEAFF	TGTGCCAGCAGTTCGCTCCACATGAACACTGAAGCTTTCTTT
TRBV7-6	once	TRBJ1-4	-	CASSPYTGGANEKLFF	TGTGCCAGCAGCCCCTACACCGGGGGGGCTAATGAAAAACTGTTTTTT
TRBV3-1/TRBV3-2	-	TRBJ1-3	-	CASSPTQGGNTIYF	TGTGCCAGCAGCCCCACTCAGGGTGGAAACACCATATATTTT
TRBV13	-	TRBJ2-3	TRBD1	CASSVWDRPTDTQYF	TGTGCCAGCAGCGTTTGGGACAGGCCCACAGATACGCAGTATTTT
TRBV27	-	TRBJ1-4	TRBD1	CASSFGTANNEKLFF	TGTGCCAGCAGTTTCGGGACAGCGAATAATGAAAAACTGTTTTTT
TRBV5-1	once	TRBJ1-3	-	CASSLGGLTGNTIYF	TGCGCCAGCAGCTTGGGGGGGCTGACTGGAAACACCATATATTTT
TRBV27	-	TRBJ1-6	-	CASRGVGSPLHF	TGTGCCAGCAGGGGAGTAGGTTCACCCCTCCACTTT
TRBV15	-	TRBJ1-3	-	CATSRNLGNTIYF	TGTGCCACCAGCAGAAACCTAGGAAACACCATATATTTT
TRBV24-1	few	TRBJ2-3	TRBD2	CATSDDSGGLTDTQYF	TGTGCCACCAGTGATGATAGCGGGGGGCTTACAGATACGCAGTATTTT
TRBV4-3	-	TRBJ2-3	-	CASSHSYSSDTQYF	TGCGCCAGCAGCCATTCTTACAGCTCAGATACGCAGTATTTT
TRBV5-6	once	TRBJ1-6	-	CASSLGGAVENSPLHF	TGTGCCAGCAGCCTTGGGGGGGCAGTCGAAAATTCACCCCTCCACTTT
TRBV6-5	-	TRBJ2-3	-	CASSDMRLREDTQYF	TGTGCCAGCAGCGACATGAGACTCAGGGAAGATACGCAGTATTTT
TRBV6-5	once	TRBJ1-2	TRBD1	CASSSTWDRANYGYTF	TGTGCCAGCAGTTCCACTTGGGACAGAGCTAACTATGGCTACACCTTC
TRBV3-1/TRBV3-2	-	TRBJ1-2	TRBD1	CASSPSTGSGYTF	TGTGCCAGCAGCCCCTCGACAGGGTCCGGCTACACCTTC
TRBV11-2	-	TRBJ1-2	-	CASSLDRRAPFGGYTF	TGTGCCAGCAGCTTAGATCGGAGGGCACCCTTTGGTGGCTACACCTTC